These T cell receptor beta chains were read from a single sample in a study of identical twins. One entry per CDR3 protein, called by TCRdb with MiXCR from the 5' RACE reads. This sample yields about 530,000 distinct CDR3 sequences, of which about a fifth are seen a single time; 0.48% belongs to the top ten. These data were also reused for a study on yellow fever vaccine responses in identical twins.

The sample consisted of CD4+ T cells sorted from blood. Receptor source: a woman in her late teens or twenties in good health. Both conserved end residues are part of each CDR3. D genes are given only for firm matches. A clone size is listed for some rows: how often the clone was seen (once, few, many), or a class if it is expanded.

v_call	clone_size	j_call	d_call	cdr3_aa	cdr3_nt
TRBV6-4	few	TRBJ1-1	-	CASSDSDSQSYTEAFF	TGTGCCAGCAGTGACTCTGACAGCCAAAGTTACACTGAAGCTTTCTTT
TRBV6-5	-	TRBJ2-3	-	CATGQDTDTQYF	TGTGCCACCGGACAAGACACAGATACGCAGTATTTT
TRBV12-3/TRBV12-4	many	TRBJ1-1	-	CASSLRTGPNTEAFF	TGTGCCAGCAGTTTACGTACAGGGCCGAACACTGAAGCTTTCTTT
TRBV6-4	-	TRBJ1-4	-	CASNQPPGTVRELFF	TGTGCCAGCAACCAACCACCGGGGACCGTAAGGGAACTGTTTTTT
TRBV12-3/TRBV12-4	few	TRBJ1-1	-	CASSWGTSGAEAFF	TGTGCCAGCAGTTGGGGGACTTCGGGGGCTGAAGCTTTCTTT
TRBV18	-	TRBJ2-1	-	CASSPPEVGPEQFF	TGTGCCAGCTCACCACCGGAAGTAGGCCCGGAGCAGTTCTTC
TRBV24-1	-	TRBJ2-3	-	CATSDSGGTDTQYF	TGTGCCACCAGTGATTCGGGGGGCACAGATACGCAGTATTTT
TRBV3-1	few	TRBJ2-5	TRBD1	CASSQFLDRGLETQYF	TGTGCCAGCAGCCAATTTTTGGACAGGGGTCTGGAGACCCAGTACTTC
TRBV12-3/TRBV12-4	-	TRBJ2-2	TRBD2	CASNFRLAGGPSTGELFF	TGTGCCAGCAATTTCCGTCTAGCGGGGGGGCCTAGCACCGGGGAGCTGTTTTTT
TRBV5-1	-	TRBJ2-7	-	CASSVQDSSYEQYF	TGCGCCAGCAGCGTACAGGACAGCTCCTACGAGCAGTACTTC
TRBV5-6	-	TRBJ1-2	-	CASSLNGGYTF	TGTGCCAGCAGCTTGAACGGTGGCTACACCTTC
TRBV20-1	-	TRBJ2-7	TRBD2	CSARGTSLGEQYF	TGCAGTGCTAGAGGGACTAGTCTAGGCGAGCAGTACTTC
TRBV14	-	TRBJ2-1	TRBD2	CASHLKGLAGEGPYNEQFF	TGTGCCAGCCATCTTAAGGGACTAGCGGGAGAGGGTCCGTACAATGAGCAGTTCTTC
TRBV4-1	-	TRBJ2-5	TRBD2	CASSQVGAGAQETQYF	TGCGCCAGCAGCCAAGTGGGAGCGGGGGCACAAGAGACCCAGTACTTC
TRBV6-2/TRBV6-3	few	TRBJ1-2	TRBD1	CASSPAGGSYGYTF	TGTGCCAGCAGTCCGGCAGGGGGCAGCTATGGCTACACCTTC
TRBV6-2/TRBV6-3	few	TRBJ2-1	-	CASSYPASPTSVEQFF	TGTGCCAGCAGTTACCCGGCTAGCCCTACCTCCGTTGAGCAGTTCTTC
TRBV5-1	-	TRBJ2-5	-	CASSMGPKETQYF	TGCGCCAGCAGCATGGGACCAAAAGAGACCCAGTACTTC
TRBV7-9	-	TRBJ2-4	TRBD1	CASSLDVVGDRGIIQYF	TGTGCCAGCAGCTTAGACGTAGTGGGAGACAGGGGAATCATTCAGTACTTC
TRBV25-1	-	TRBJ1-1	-	CAVRGAMNTEAFF	TGTGCCGTAAGAGGGGCTATGAACACTGAAGCTTTCTTT
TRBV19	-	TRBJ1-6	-	CASRENPASYNSPLHF	TGTGCCAGTAGAGAGAACCCAGCCTCCTATAATTCACCCCTCCACTTT
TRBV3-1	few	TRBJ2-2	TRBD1	CASSQRGPRTGELFF	TGTGCCAGCAGCCAGAGGGGGCCGCGTACCGGGGAGCTGTTTTTT
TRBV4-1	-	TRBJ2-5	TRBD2	CASSQARTSGRGETQYF	TGCGCCAGCAGCCAAGCCAGGACTAGCGGGAGGGGGGAGACCCAGTACTTC
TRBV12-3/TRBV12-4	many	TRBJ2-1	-	CASSRGLNEQFF	TGTGCCAGCAGTAGGGGGTTAAATGAGCAGTTCTTC
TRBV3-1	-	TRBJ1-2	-	CASSQGMGYGYTF	TGTGCCAGCAGCCAAGGAATGGGTTATGGCTACACCTTC
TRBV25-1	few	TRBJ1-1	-	CASSEWTATNTEAFF	TGTGCCAGCAGTGAATGGACAGCGACTAACACTGAAGCTTTCTTT
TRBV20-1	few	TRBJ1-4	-	CSAYRATNEKLFF	TGCAGTGCATACAGGGCGACAAATGAAAAACTGTTTTTT
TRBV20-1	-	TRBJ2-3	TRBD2	CSADALQASGVLDTQYF	TGCAGTGCGGACGCCCTCCAGGCTAGCGGGGTTCTTGATACGCAGTATTTT
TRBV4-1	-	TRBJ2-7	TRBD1	CASSQGRQGAAEQYF	TGCGCCAGCAGCCAAGGGCGGCAGGGGGCTGCCGAGCAGTACTTC
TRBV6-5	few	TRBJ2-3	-	CASSYLRKDTQYF	TGTGCCAGCAGTTACCTACGGAAAGATACGCAGTATTTT
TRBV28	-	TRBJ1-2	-	CASSSRAAGMISYGYTF	TGTGCCAGCAGTTCCCGGGCCGCGGGGATGATTAGCTATGGCTACACCTTC
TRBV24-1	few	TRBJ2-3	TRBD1	CATSDLTAGGTDTQYF	TGTGCCACCAGTGATTTGACGGCAGGGGGAACAGATACGCAGTATTTT
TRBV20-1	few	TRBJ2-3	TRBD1	CSGGTGVADTQYF	TGCAGTGGGGGGACAGGGGTCGCAGATACGCAGTATTTT
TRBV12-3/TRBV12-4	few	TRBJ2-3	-	CASSLAQLDTQYF	TGTGCCAGCAGCCTGGCCCAGCTGGATACGCAGTATTTT
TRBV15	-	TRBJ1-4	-	CATSRGGFEKLFF	TGTGCCACCAGCAGAGGTGGTTTTGAAAAACTGTTTTTT
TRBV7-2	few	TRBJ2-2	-	CASSRRSGSGELFF	TGTGCCAGCAGCCGGCGGAGTGGATCCGGGGAGCTGTTTTTT
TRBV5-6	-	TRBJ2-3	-	CASRLRDGTDTQYF	TGTGCCAGCAGACTTAGGGATGGCACAGATACGCAGTATTTT
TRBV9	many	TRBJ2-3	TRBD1	CASSVVSDRAPTDTQYF	TGTGCCAGCAGCGTAGTTTCGGACAGGGCCCCCACAGATACGCAGTATTTT
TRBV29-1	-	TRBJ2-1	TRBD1	CSVAGARQGHPNEQFF	TGCAGCGTTGCTGGTGCAAGACAGGGACACCCTAATGAGCAGTTCTTC